Below are 8 T cell receptor beta chains sequenced from a single sample in a study of vaccination and CD4 T cells after COVID-19. These TCRs are of unknown antigen specificity. Sequencing of cultured CD4+ T cell DNA used the Oncomine TCR Beta short-read assay. TCRdb re-derived calls from the PCR reads in MiXCR, one entry per CDR3 protein. The sample consists of 4,000 to 4,500 distinct CDR3 sequences, over 30% of them appearing once. Stated treatment: roughly ten-day PBMC culture with coronavirus spike peptide pools or control peptides (ViraFEST assay). Material: CD4+ T cells from blood, cultured in vitro. These TCRs come from a human donor who had recovered from COVID-19.

The chain recombines TRBV7-2 with TRBJ2-1; 13 positions agree with TRBD2. This CDR3 has 15 amino acids. The junction had 9 bases not matched to a gene; V was cut back by 3 bases and J by 13 bases. In germline, CDR1 is SGHTA, CDR2 FQGNSA. In nucleotides, the CDR3 is TGTGCCAGCAGCTTTTTCGGACTAGCGGGAGTTGGACAGTTCTTC. Translating it yields CASSFFGLAGVGQFF.

This clonotype is categorized as hyperexpanded. The rearrangement uses TRBV12-3 or TRBV12-4 and TRBJ2-5, with 13 bases lining up with TRBD2. CDR3 length: 15 amino acids. Trimming removed 5 bases from V and 5 bases from J; junction bases left unmatched: 5. CDR3 region: CASSPGLAGAETQYF. CDR3 DNA sequence: TGTGCCAGCAGTCCCGGACTAGCGGGAGCGGAGACCCAGTACTTC.

The rearrangement joins TRBV28 to TRBJ1-3; unclear D gene. V lost 7 bases and J 2 bases, leaving 12 bases between the germline ends. CDR3 length: 14 residues. Per the germline V gene, CDR1 is MDHEN and CDR2 is SYDVKM. As DNA, the CDR3 is TGTGCCAGCATTACCGGAGGCCCTGGAAACACCATATATTTT. Protein sequence: CASITGGPGNTIYF.

This clonotype came up a few times. The V call is TRBV20-1, the J call TRBJ2-5, with D possibly TRBD2 on 5 matching bases. CDR1 is DFQATT and CDR2 is SNEGSKA in the germline V gene (reference sequence). V lost 0 bases and J 4 bases, leaving 15 bases between the germline ends. CDR3 length equals 15 residues. The CDR3 DNA sequence: TGCAGTGCTAGAGATGGCGGGCCGACGGGAGAGACCCAGTACTTC. As protein: CSARDGGPTGETQYF.

This clonotype has only a few counts. The CDR3 region has the DNA TGTGCCAGCAGCGCGGGGGCCGGGGAGACCCAGTACTTC. It yields the protein CASSAGAGETQYF. The chain uses TRBV7-3 and TRBJ2-5; D is possibly TRBD2 (7 bases). This CDR3 region has 13 residues. V lost 5 bases to trimming and J lost 5 bases, with 12 bases between them. Germline CDR1 is SGHTA and CDR2 is FQGTGA.

The gene calls are TRBV29-1 and TRBJ2-3, with 11 bases matching TRBD1. The CDR3 is 14 amino acids. Trimming took 6 bases from V and 3 from J; bases not matched to a gene: 5. Germline V gives CDR1 SQVTM, CDR2 ANQGSEA. The CDR3 DNA sequence: TGCAGCGTCCGGGACAGGGGGTCTACAGATACGCAGTATTTT. Translating gives CSVRDRGSTDTQYF.

The chain combines TRBV5-1 with TRBJ1-2; tentative D call: TRBD1 (5 bases). Between the trimmed V and J ends, which lost 3 bases and 4 bases, there was a span of 7 bases. The CDR3 sequence is 12 residues long. Germline loops: CDR1 SGHRS, CDR2 YFSETQ. The CDR3, as DNA: TGCGCCAGCAGCTCGGACACCTATGGCTACACCTTC. As protein: CASSSDTYGYTF.

The V and J genes are TRBV18 and TRBJ2-2, with 11 bases matching TRBD2. This CDR3 has 15 residues. Trimming at V came to 5 bases and at J to 5 bases, leaving 4 bases not matched to a gene. Looked up from germline, CDR1 is KGHSH and CDR2 is LQKENI. The CDR3 reads CASSSRLAGTGELFF. CDR3 sequence (DNA): TGTGCCAGCTCATCCAGACTAGCGGGAACCGGGGAGCTGTTTTTT.